These 13 T cell receptor beta chains were all obtained from the same sample, sequenced in a study of T cell clonotyping in hematopoietic cell transplantation (TCRdb year 2021). The library was produced with the immunoSEQ multiplex PCR assay. Entries here come from immuneACCESS through TCRdb and include only in-frame sequences with V and J called. Some clones fail to appear in such tables; in the studies checked, an unresolved V gene covers under half of the shortfall, and the cause of the remainder is unknown. This sample lists some 26,000 clones; roughly 85% were detected once. Over 1.5% of the sample comes from the top ten. What this sample's time point label stands for: recipient sample about 28 days before transplant, after cytoreduction. The material was peripheral blood mononuclear cells, obtained before stem cell transplant. The receptors originated from a man aged 35-49 years with acute myeloid leukemia. Some clones in this sample may be carry-over from other donors' samples.

J is TRBJ1-6 and V is TRBV4-2; maybe TRBD1 (5 bases). This CDR3 has 16 amino acids. V shed 0 bases and J shed 6 bases, with 12 bases lying between them. CDR1 is LGHNA and CDR2 is YNFKEQ in the germline V gene. The CDR3 nucleotides are TGTGCCAGCAGCCAAGAGGTCCAGGGTGGTAATTCACCCCTCCACTTT. Amino acid sequence: CASSQEVQGGNSPLHF.

This chain joins TRBV30 and TRBJ2-5; no clear D. Between the trimmed V and J ends, which lost 0 bases and 5 bases, there was a span of 10 bases. This CDR3 contains 13 residues. Germline V gene lookup returns CDR1 GTSNPN and CDR2 SVGIG (reference sequence). The CDR3 bases are TGTGCCTGGAGTGTAGAAGGGTGGGAGACCCAGTACTTC. This codes for CAWSVEGWETQYF.

V usage is TRBV11-3 and J usage is TRBJ2-1; the D gene is possibly TRBD1 (5 bases). The CDR3 has 17 residues. Trimming took 0 bases from V and 6 from J, leaving 18 bases between them. Germline CDR1 and CDR2: SGHNT and YENEEA. The CDR3 coding sequence is TGTGCCAGCAGCTTAGAAGCACTTGGGGCGGAGAGCAATGAGCAGTTCTTC. It codes for CASSLEALGAESNEQFF.

The sample holds a few counts of this clone. The V and J genes are TRBV7-3 and TRBJ1-1; D is unclear. V gave up 0 bases and J gave up 9 bases, with 11 bases separating them. The V gene's germline CDR1 is SGHTA and CDR2 FQGTGA. The CDR3 runs to 13 residues. In DNA form, the CDR3 reads TGTGCCAGCAGCTTAACGTACAGTTCCCAAGCTTTCTTT. Amino acid sequence: CASSLTYSSQAFF. Full variable domain (rest looked up from reference TRBV7-3 and TRBJ1-1): GAGVSQTPSNKVTEKGKYVELRCDPISGHTALYWYRQSLGQGPEFLIYFQGTGAADDSGLPNDRFFAVRPEGSVSTLKIQRTERGDSAVYLCASSLTYSSQAFFGQGTRLTVV.

Only a few counts were recorded for this clone. The chain carries TRBV7-9 and TRBJ1-3; D not resolved. Germline lookup yields CDR1 SEHNR and CDR2 FQNEAQ (reference sequence). This CDR3 region has 13 residues. The V and J ends lost 3 bases and 7 bases respectively, with 10 bases between them. CDR3 residues: CASSLDLGNTIYF. The CDR3 coding sequence is TGTGCCAGCAGCTTGGACTTGGGGAACACCATATATTTT.

The sample holds a few counts of this clone. The rearrangement joins TRBV27 to TRBJ1-2; TRBD1 is a possible D gene (5 bases). V lost 0 bases, J lost 5 bases, and 13 bases lay in between. CDR1 is MNHEY and CDR2 is SMNVEV in the germline V gene (reference sequence). The CDR3 has 15 residues. The CDR3 region is CASSLSWRDLYGYTF. CDR3 DNA: TGTGCCAGCAGTTTATCGTGGAGGGACCTTTATGGCTACACCTTC.

This sequence joins TRBV7-6 and TRBJ2-1, with a weak D call TRBD1 (8 bases). Germline V gene data show CDR1 as SGHVS and CDR2 as FNYEAQ. V was clipped by 2 bases and J by 6 bases, with 11 bases between them. The length of the CDR3 is 14 residues. CDR3 sequence (DNA): TGTGCCAGCAGCTTAACAGGGGGGGCCAATGAGCAGTTCTTC. It specifies CASSLTGGANEQFF.

Written as DNA, the CDR3 is TGTGCCAGCCGACCCGCCTCTGGCACAGATACGCAGTATTTT. This sequence encodes CASRPASGTDTQYF. V is TRBV25-1 and J is TRBJ2-3; no definite D call. The germline V gene encodes CDR1 MGHDK and CDR2 SYGVNS. Trimming removed 8 bases from V and 1 base from J, with 13 bases in between. The CDR3 sequence is 14 residues long.

V usage is TRBV7-9 and J usage is TRBJ2-3; D gene uncertain. Trimming removed 8 bases at V and 4 bases at J, with 10 bases between. This CDR3 spans 12 amino acids. Germline V lookup: CDR1 SEHNR, CDR2 FQNEAQ (reference sequence). The CDR3 sequence is CASVSPPDTQYF. CDR3 coding DNA: TGTGCCAGCGTTAGCCCTCCAGATACGCAGTATTTT.

The V and J genes are TRBV7-2 and TRBJ1-1; D perhaps matches TRBD1 (5 bases). Trimming removed 4 bases from V and 4 bases from J, with 13 bases in between. The V gene's germline CDR1 is SGHTA and CDR2 FQGNSA. The CDR3 runs 14 residues. This chain's CDR3 is CASSSIGGGTEAFF. CDR3 coding DNA: TGTGCCAGCAGCTCCATCGGGGGGGGCACTGAAGCTTTCTTT.

The J gene is TRBJ1-1, the V gene TRBV6-5, with unresolved D. Trimming cost V 4 bases and J 7 bases, with 10 bases left between them. CDR1 is MNHEY, CDR2 SVGAGI, per germline. CDR3 length: 12 residues. CDR3 coding DNA: TGTGCCAGCAGTTTTCGGGCAGGTGAAGCTTTCTTT. The encoded protein is CASSFRAGEAFF.

The J gene is TRBJ1-4, the V gene TRBV4-2; D not certain. The CDR3 is made up of 13 amino acids. Per germline, CDR1 LGHNA and CDR2 YNFKEQ. Deletions cut 4 bases from V and 6 bases from J, with 9 bases between. In DNA, the CDR3 is TGTGCCAGCAGCCGCGCGCAGGATGAAAAACTGTTTTTT. It is translated as CASSRAQDEKLFF.

This sequence joins TRBV5-4 and TRBJ1-4; maybe TRBD1 (5 bases). The CDR3 sequence is 16 residues long. V was trimmed by 0 bases and J by 3 bases, leaving 12 bases between them. The V gene's germline CDR1 is SGHNT and CDR2 YYREEE (reference sequence). CDR3 in DNA: TGTGCCAGCAGCTTGGGGGGGATATCGGCTAATGAAAAACTGTTTTTT. As protein: CASSLGGISANEKLFF.